The next 14 T cell receptor beta chains were all read from a single sample in a study of blood T cell repertoires in COVID-19. Method: immunoSEQ multiplex PCR; TCRdb's copy keeps in-frame clones and lacks some. The sample includes over 300,000 clones, 85% to 90% of them seen just once. Sequencing used peripheral blood. The receptors here all came from a man in his late teens or twenties with active or convalescent COVID-19.

The chain uses TRBV5-6 and TRBJ1-1, with no clear D. Germline V gives CDR1 SGHDT, CDR2 YYEEEE. The V and J ends lost 3 bases and 6 bases respectively, with 12 bases between them. This CDR3 is built from 13 residues. The CDR3 DNA reads TGTGCCAGCAGCTCATTCGGCGGAGCTGAAGCTTTCTTT. It is translated as CASSSFGGAEAFF.

This clone was found once. V and J are TRBV28 and TRBJ1-2; tentative D call: TRBD1 (5 bases). V was cut by 3 bases and J by 2 bases, with 13 bases left in between. This CDR3 comprises 15 residues. Germline-derived CDR1 and CDR2 are MDHEN and SYDVKM. As DNA, the CDR3 is TGTGCCAGCAGTTTGGGGGGTTCGCGGAACTATGGCTACACCTTC. This encodes CASSLGGSRNYGYTF.

In regard to this clone: The junction shows a germline mismatch at one end, possibly a read error. The chain carries TRBV7-9 and TRBJ2-6; D possibly corresponds to TRBD2 (6 bases). There are 17 residues in the CDR3. Germline values: CDR1 SEHNR, CDR2 FQNEAQ (reference sequence). CDR3 DNA: TGTGCCAGCAGCAAATATTCGGGGGAGGCTGGGGCCAACGTGCTGACTTTC. The encoded protein is CASSKYSGEAGANVLTF.

This clone was counted only a few times. The chain uses TRBV12-3 or TRBV12-4 and TRBJ2-7; D might be TRBD2 (6 bases). The length of the CDR3 is 12 residues. V was cut by 8 bases and J by 7 bases, with 15 bases left in between. For the CDR3, the DNA is TGTGCCAGCCAGTGGTTTGGGGGGGAGCAGTACTTC. Translation gives CASQWFGGEQYF.

The rearrangement links TRBV27 to TRBJ2-3; 10 bases are shared with TRBD2. The CDR3 consists of 17 residues. Germline CDR1 and CDR2: MNHEY and SMNVEV (reference sequence). J lost 2 bases, V lost 6 bases, and 11 bases had no gene match. The CDR3: CASRRKSGRVFTDTQYF. The CDR3 nucleotides are TGTGCCAGCAGGCGAAAGAGCGGGAGGGTCTTCACAGATACGCAGTATTTT.

The chain recombines TRBV6-5 with TRBJ1-1; 10 positions agree with TRBD1. The length of the CDR3 is 14 residues. V dropped 6 bases and J dropped 7; count of bases not matched to a gene: 8. The germline CDR1 and CDR2 sequences are MNHEY and SVGAGI. This chain's CDR3 is CASRLRTGGVEAFF. The CDR3 DNA follows: TGTGCCAGCAGACTCCGGACAGGGGGTGTTGAAGCTTTCTTT.

The chain joins TRBV7-9 to TRBJ2-7; 10 nucleotides match TRBD1. CDR3 size: 14 residues. Germline V CDR1 and CDR2: SEHNR, FQNEAQ (reference sequence). The V segment lost 0 bases and the J segment 5 bases; nucleotides outside the gene matches: 1. CDR3 amino acids: CASSLAGTGDEQYF. In DNA form, the CDR3 reads TGTGCCAGCAGCTTAGCGGGGACAGGGGACGAGCAGTACTTC.

The chain couples TRBV11-2 to TRBJ1-5; 7 bases map to TRBD1. V trimming: 1 base; J trimming: 3 bases; junction bases outside the gene matches: 9. The CDR3 extends over 17 amino acids. Germline V gene data show CDR1 as SGHAT and CDR2 as FQNNGV. Here the CDR3 reads CASSLAPRGQLNQPQHF. In DNA form, the CDR3 reads TGTGCCAGCAGCTTAGCGCCCAGGGGACAGCTCAATCAGCCCCAGCATTTT.

The chain uses TRBV7-2 and TRBJ2-7; 10 bases fit TRBD1. Germline V lookup: CDR1 SGHTA, CDR2 FQGNSA. The CDR3 is 15 residues long. The junction had 7 bases not matched to a gene; V was cut back by 4 bases and J by 4 bases. The CDR3: CASSSATGGYYEQYF. CDR3 in DNA: TGTGCCAGCAGCTCCGCGACAGGGGGCTATTACGAGCAGTACTTC. The full variable domain, completed using reference TRBV7-2 and TRBJ2-7, is GAGVSQSPSNKVTEKGKDVELRCDPISGHTALYWYRQSLGQGLEFLIYFQGNSAPDKSGLPSDRFSAERTGGSVSTLTIQRTQQEDSAVYLCASSSATGGYYEQYFGPGTRLTVT.

V gene TRBV25-1 combines with J gene TRBJ2-5, with a possible D match to TRBD1 (6 bases). The germline V gene encodes CDR1 MGHDK and CDR2 SYGVNS. This CDR3 comprises 13 residues. V was shortened by 7 bases and J by 5 bases, with 14 bases between the two germline ends. The CDR3: CASMRGSEETQYF. CDR3 DNA sequence: TGTGCCAGCATGAGGGGGAGTGAGGAGACCCAGTACTTC.

J is TRBJ2-3 and V is TRBV27; tentatively, D is TRBD2 (5 bases). This CDR3 comprises 14 residues. V shed 2 bases and J shed 1 base, with 7 bases lying between them. Germline V gene lookup returns CDR1 MNHEY and CDR2 SMNVEV (reference sequence). The CDR3 region has the DNA TGTGCCAGCAGTTTAGTTAGCGGCACAGATACGCAGTATTTT. This translates into CASSLVSGTDTQYF.

This sequence joins TRBV19 and TRBJ2-7; 10 bases fit TRBD2. This CDR3 spans 16 amino acids. Germline V gene lookup returns CDR1 LNHDA and CDR2 SQIVND (reference sequence). Trimming removed 5 bases from V and 2 bases from J; junction bases left unmatched: 9. For the CDR3, the DNA is TGTGCCAGTAGTGATGTCCTAGCGGGAGATACCTACGAGCAGTACTTC. It translates to CASSDVLAGDTYEQYF.

This chain links TRBV12-3 or TRBV12-4 with TRBJ1-1; 7 positions agree with TRBD1. This CDR3 has 13 residues. V shed 6 bases and J 5 bases; nucleotides not matched to a gene: 6. CDR3 protein: CASSQDRVTEAFF. The CDR3 nucleotides read TGTGCCAGCAGCCAAGACAGGGTGACTGAAGCTTTCTTT.

Worth noting for this clone: The same CDR3 can be traced to other DNA sequences in this sample. The chain combines TRBV28 with TRBJ1-2, with TRBD1 identical over 9 bases. Germline V gives CDR1 MDHEN, CDR2 SYDVKM. The CDR3 loop spans 12 amino acids. Losses at the gene ends were 6 bases for V and 8 bases for J; bases not matched to a gene: 4. CDR3 protein: CASRRTGGGYTF. CDR3 in DNA: TGTGCCAGCAGACGAACAGGGGGCGGCTACACCTTC.